This entry lists 14 T cell receptor beta chains sequenced from one sample in a study of T cell repertoires in cytomegalovirus infection. TCRdb reanalysed the reads using MiXCR and keeps one entry per CDR3 protein. In the table there are about 740,000 distinct CDR3 sequences, about a third of which are singletons. Sequencing was done on a sample of PBMCs. These receptors were taken from a human donor in good health (CMV status not recorded). Some clones in this sample may be carry-over from other donors' samples.

This clonotype occurred a few times. This chain uses TRBV12-3 or TRBV12-4 with TRBJ2-5; TRBD1 matches at 7 bases. V was clipped by 6 bases and J by 0 bases; unmatched bases: 1. The CDR3 covers 13 residues. CDR3 coding DNA: TGTGCCAGCAGGGGGACAGACCAAGAGACCCAGTACTTC. It is translated as CASRGTDQETQYF.

Regarding this clonotype: The junction shows a germline mismatch at one end, possibly a read error. The chain links TRBV7-2 to TRBJ1-1; D is ambiguous. The CDR3 runs 14 residues. CDR1 SGHTA and CDR2 FQGNSA come from the germline V gene. DNA of the CDR3: TGTGCCAGCAGCCCACCCGCTAGGGCCACTGAAGCTTTATTT. Translating it yields CASSPPARATEALF. Supplemented by reference TRBV7-2 and TRBJ1-1, the full variable domain reads GAGVSQSPSNKVTEKGKDVELRCDPISGHTALYWYRQSLGQGLEFLIYFQGNSAPDKSGLPSDRFSAERTGGSVSTLTIQRTQQEDSAVYLCASSPPARATEALFGQGTRLTVV.

V and J are TRBV6-6 and TRBJ2-5, with 9 bases identical to TRBD1. The CDR3 runs to 17 residues. After removal of 5 bases from V and 4 bases from J, the junction contained 14 bases not matched to a gene. Germline V gene sequence: CDR1 MNHNY, CDR2 SVGAGI (reference sequence). DNA of the CDR3: TGTGCCAGCAGTCCTGTACAGGGGGCGCCCGTTCTAGAGACCCAGTACTTC. Amino acid sequence: CASSPVQGAPVLETQYF.

Turning to this clonotype: A junction boundary mismatches the germline segment, possibly from a read error. The rearrangement links TRBV11-2 to TRBJ1-5; D is undetermined. CDR3 length equals 13 residues. Germline CDR1 is SGHAT and CDR2 is FQNNGV. The CDR3 reads CASSLVGGPPKHF. DNA for the CDR3: TGTGCCAGCAGCTTAGTAGGCGGGCCGCCCAAGCATTTT.

This clonotype has a handful of counts. J is TRBJ1-5 and V is TRBV29-1; D is unclear. Germline V CDR1 and CDR2: SQVTM, ANQGSEA. V was cut by 4 bases and J by 0 bases, with 10 bases left in between. The CDR3 is made up of 14 amino acids. In DNA, the CDR3 is TGCAGCGTTGTCGCGTCGGATAGCAATCAGCCCCAGCATTTT. It is translated as CSVVASDSNQPQHF.

The table lists this clonotype with many counts. The CDR3 sequence is CASSALVLAGNTGELFF. For the CDR3, the DNA is TGTGCCAGCAGCGCCCTCGTCCTAGCGGGGAACACCGGGGAGCTGTTTTTT. V gene TRBV7-2 combines with J gene TRBJ2-2; 8 bases are shared with TRBD2. The germline CDR1 and CDR2 sequences are SGHTA and FQGNSA. The CDR3 runs to 17 residues. V dropped 5 bases and J dropped 1; count of bases not matched to a gene: 9.

This clonotype was seen more than once but under ten times. The genes are TRBV7-6 and TRBJ2-1; tentatively, D is TRBD2 (7 bases). The CDR3 is 17 residues long. Germline V gene lookup returns CDR1 SGHVS and CDR2 FNYEAQ. The V end lost 2 bases, the J end lost 7 bases, and 21 bases lay between the germline ends. The CDR3 nucleotides read TGTGCCAGCAGCTTAATGGGGGGGGCGGCAGCGGGGAATGAGCAGTTCTTC. Protein sequence: CASSLMGGAAAGNEQFF.

This clonotype appeared many times. The chain uses TRBV6-6 and TRBJ2-7; perhaps TRBD1 as D (5 bases). This CDR3 contains 14 residues. V lost 6 bases, J lost 7 bases, and 19 bases lay in between. From germline, CDR1 is MNHNY and CDR2 SVGAGI (reference sequence). This chain's CDR3 is CASSSHPGLGEQYF. In DNA, the CDR3 is TGTGCCAGCAGCTCCCACCCAGGGCTCGGGGAGCAGTACTTC.

The chain uses TRBV7-6 and TRBJ2-2; no reliable D call. The CDR3 sequence is 18 residues long. The V and J ends lost 0 bases and 4 bases respectively, with 18 bases between them. Per germline, CDR1 SGHVS and CDR2 FNYEAQ. Here the CDR3 reads CASSLAISAEGITGELFF. The CDR3, as DNA: TGTGCCAGCAGCTTAGCGATTTCGGCAGAAGGGATCACCGGGGAGCTGTTTTTT.

This clonotype has just a few counts. The genes are TRBV7-2 and TRBJ1-1, with no clear D. The CDR3 contains 15 residues. CDR1 SGHTA and CDR2 FQGNSA come from the germline V gene. Trimming cost V 3 bases and J 0 bases, with 11 bases left between them. As DNA, the CDR3 is TGTGCCAGCAGCTTGGGTAGTCAGATGAACACTGAAGCTTTCTTT. Translated: CASSLGSQMNTEAFF.

CDR3 residues: CASSSTGTSRGQDTQYF. The DNA for the CDR3 is TGTGCCAGCAGCTCCACCGGGACTAGCAGGGGACAAGATACGCAGTATTTT. This rearrangement joins TRBV7-9 to TRBJ2-3; 9 bases fit TRBD2. The V gene end was trimmed by 4 bases and the J gene end by 5 bases; junction bases not matched to a gene: 13. This CDR3 has 17 residues. CDR1 SEHNR and CDR2 FQNEAQ come from the germline V gene (reference sequence).

The chain couples TRBV24-1 to TRBJ1-1; tentatively, D is TRBD1 (5 bases). Germline CDR1 reads KGHDR; CDR2 reads SFDVKD. The CDR3 length is 18 residues. Trimming stripped 1 base from V and 1 base from J, with 18 bases between. Written as DNA, the CDR3 is TGTGCCACCAGTGATTTTTCGCCTATCCCGACAGAGAACACTGAAGCTTTCTTT. Its protein product is CATSDFSPIPTENTEAFF.

This clonotype has only a few counts. This chain uses TRBV6-1 with TRBJ1-5; TRBD1 might be the D (6 bases). The CDR3 has 15 amino acids. Germline lookup yields CDR1 MNHNS and CDR2 SASEGT. Trimming pared 4 bases from V and 0 bases from J, leaving 10 bases between. CDR3 in amino acids: CASSGHRVSNQPQHF. The CDR3 nucleotides read TGTGCCAGCAGTGGCCACAGGGTTAGCAATCAGCCCCAGCATTTT.

This clonotype was detected a few times. J is TRBJ2-5 and V is TRBV7-9; D is possibly TRBD1 or TRBD2 (6 bases each). The CDR3 sequence is 16 residues long. Per germline, CDR1 SEHNR and CDR2 FQNEAQ (reference sequence). V lost 7 bases to trimming and J lost 5 bases, with 23 bases between them. In DNA, the CDR3 is TGTGCCAGCACCCCAACCGGGAACCGGGGGCGGGAGACCCAGTACTTC. It specifies CASTPTGNRGRETQYF.